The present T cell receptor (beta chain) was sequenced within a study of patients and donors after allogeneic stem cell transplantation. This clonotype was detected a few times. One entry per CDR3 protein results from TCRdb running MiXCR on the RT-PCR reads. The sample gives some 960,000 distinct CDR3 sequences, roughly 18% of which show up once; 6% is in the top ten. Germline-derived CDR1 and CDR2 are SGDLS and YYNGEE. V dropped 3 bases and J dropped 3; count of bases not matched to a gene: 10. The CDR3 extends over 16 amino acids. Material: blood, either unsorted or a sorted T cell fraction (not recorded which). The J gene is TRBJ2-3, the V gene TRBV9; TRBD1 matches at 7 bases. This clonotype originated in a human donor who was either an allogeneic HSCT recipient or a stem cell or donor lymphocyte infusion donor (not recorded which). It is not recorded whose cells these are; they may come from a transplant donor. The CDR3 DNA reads TGTGCCAGCAGCGACCGAATGAACAGGGGTACAGATACGCAGTATTTT. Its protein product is CASSDRMNRGTDTQYF.